These 29 T cell receptor beta chains were sequenced from one sample in a study of OX40 agonist ivuxolimab in advanced cancers. The table came from immunoSEQ multiplex PCR; TCRdb's copy has only in-frame clones and leaves some out. The sample consists of under 70,000 clones, around 89% of them appearing once. The sample in question was CD4+ or CD8+ T cells sorted from blood, obtained in a trial of the OX40 agonist ivuxolimab. These receptors were collected from an adult with an advanced solid tumor such as melanoma, head and neck, liver or kidney cancer.

V gene TRBV13 combines with J gene TRBJ2-7; 9 positions match TRBD1. The CDR3 is 15 residues long. V lost 6 bases to trimming and J lost 6 bases; unmatched junction nucleotides: 12. CDR1 and CDR2 (germline): PRHDT, FYEKMQ (reference sequence). DNA of the CDR3: TGTGCCAGCAGTTTGGGACAGGGCCCCTCATTCGAGCAGTACTTC. The encoded protein is CASSLGQGPSFEQYF.

This chain links TRBV29-1 with TRBJ2-1; TRBD1 is a possible D gene (5 bases). Germline CDR1 and CDR2: SQVTM and ANQGSEA. The CDR3 runs 17 residues. V was pared by 5 bases and J by 1 base, with 21 bases between. The DNA of the CDR3 is TGCAGCGTTAGGGGCTTCCTACCGGCTGCTTCCTACAATGAGCAGTTCTTC. It yields the protein CSVRGFLPAASYNEQFF.

The genes are TRBV6-6 and TRBJ1-5; the D is unclear. The V end lost 8 bases, the J end lost 1 base, and 9 bases lay between the germline ends. Germline lookup yields CDR1 MNHNY and CDR2 SVGAGI (reference sequence). The CDR3 consists of 13 residues. The CDR3 nucleotides are TGTGCCAGCCGGAAGGCGAGCAATCAGCCCCAGCATTTT. Amino acid sequence: CASRKASNQPQHF.

The gene calls are TRBV4-2 and TRBJ1-1; D is uncertain. The CDR3 has 13 residues. With 4 bases removed from V and 0 bases from J, the gap between germline ends came to 6 bases. From germline, CDR1 is LGHNA and CDR2 YNFKEQ. CDR3: CASSLEMNTEAFF. The CDR3 DNA reads as TGTGCCAGCAGCCTCGAAATGAACACTGAAGCTTTCTTT.

J is TRBJ2-7 and V is TRBV19; unclear D gene. The V and J ends lost 5 bases and 1 base respectively, with 9 bases between them. Germline loops: CDR1 LNHDA, CDR2 SQIVND (reference sequence). The CDR3 covers 13 residues. The CDR3 region is CASSSTPSYEQYF. CDR3 DNA: TGTGCCAGTAGTTCTACCCCGTCCTACGAGCAGTACTTC. Variable domain in full (rest from reference TRBV19 and TRBJ2-7): DGGITQSPKYLFRKEGQNVTLSCEQNLNHDAMYWYRQDPGQGLRLIYYSQIVNDFQKGDIAEGYSVSREKKESFPLTVTSAQKNPTAFYLCASSSTPSYEQYFGPGTRLTVT.

The CDR3 protein is CASSQEDSQSPNEKLFF. CDR3 bases: TGTGCCAGCAGCCAAGAGGACAGTCAGAGTCCTAATGAAAAACTGTTTTTT. The V gene is TRBV4-2, the J gene TRBJ1-4; D might be TRBD1 (6 bases). The CDR3 is 17 residues long. Looked up from germline, CDR1 is LGHNA and CDR2 is YNFKEQ. V lost 0 bases and J 3 bases, leaving 14 bases between the germline ends.

The chain couples TRBV6-1 to TRBJ2-7, with 8 bases aligning to TRBD1. The V gene end was trimmed by 3 bases and the J gene end by 2 bases; junction bases not matched to a gene: 3. Germline lookup yields CDR1 MNHNS and CDR2 SASEGT. This CDR3 comprises 14 residues. The CDR3 DNA reads as TGTGCCAGCAGTGACTGGGACAGGCCCTACGAGCAGTACTTC. Translating it yields CASSDWDRPYEQYF.

The rearrangement uses TRBV7-6 and TRBJ1-1, with unresolved D. The ends were cut back, 5 bases at V and 5 bases at J, with 12 bases in the middle. This CDR3 region has 13 residues. Germline CDR1 is SGHVS and CDR2 is FNYEAQ. The CDR3 protein is CASSPAQRTEAFF. The CDR3 DNA follows: TGTGCCAGCAGCCCCGCGCAGCGGACTGAAGCTTTCTTT.

This CDR3 reads CARGQSSYEQYF. CDR3 DNA sequence: TGTGCCAGAGGACAGTCTTCCTACGAGCAGTACTTC. The chain is built from TRBV2 and TRBJ2-7, with TRBD1 as a possible D gene (6 bases). This CDR3 comprises 12 residues. V was pared by 9 bases and J by 1 base, with 10 bases between. CDR1 is SNHLY and CDR2 is FYNNEI in the germline V gene.

The rearrangement joins TRBV4-3 to TRBJ1-3; D perhaps matches TRBD1 (6 bases). The CDR3 loop spans 15 amino acids. With 4 bases removed from V and 0 bases from J, the gap between germline ends came to 10 bases. Per germline, CDR1 LGHNA and CDR2 YSLEER. CDR3 bases: TGCGCCAGCAGCCTAATAGGGGGCTCTGGAAACACCATATATTTT. Its protein is CASSLIGGSGNTIYF.

This clone was observed a handful of times. V gene TRBV14 combines with J gene TRBJ2-2; D is uncertain. The CDR3 totals 13 residues. Per the germline V gene, CDR1 is SGHDN and CDR2 is FVKESK. Trimming stripped 4 bases from V and 3 bases from J, with 6 bases between. This CDR3 is CASSPMDTGELFF. In DNA, the CDR3 is TGTGCCAGCAGCCCGATGGACACCGGGGAGCTGTTTTTT.

This chain uses TRBV2 with TRBJ2-1; 14 positions match TRBD2. Germline CDR1 reads SNHLY; CDR2 reads FYNNEI. After removal of 8 bases from V and 7 bases from J, the junction contained 7 bases not matched to a gene. The CDR3 has 15 residues. CDR3: CASGGLAGAGNEQFF. CDR3 sequence (DNA): TGTGCCAGCGGGGGACTAGCGGGAGCTGGTAATGAGCAGTTCTTC.

This clone was counted between two and nine times. The chain employs TRBV4-2 and TRBJ1-1; 7 bases map to TRBD1. V gave up 3 bases and J gave up 0 bases; unmatched junction bases: 1. Germline assignment: CDR1 LGHNA and CDR2 YNFKEQ. The CDR3 spans 14 residues. In nucleotides, the CDR3 is TGTGCCAGCAGCCAGGGACAGCTGAACACTGAAGCTTTCTTT. It yields the protein CASSQGQLNTEAFF.

CDR3 in DNA: TGTGCCAGCAGCTTAAGGACAGGGATGAACACTGAAGCTTTCTTT. Amino acid sequence: CASSLRTGMNTEAFF. The chain joins TRBV7-2 to TRBJ1-1; TRBD1 aligns across 8 bases. The CDR3 covers 15 residues. Looked up from germline, CDR1 is SGHTA and CDR2 is FQGNSA. V shed 2 bases and J 0 bases; nucleotides not matched to a gene: 2.

This clone was seen once. The rearrangement uses TRBV19 and TRBJ1-5; the match to TRBD1 covers 7 bases. Germline trimming cut 4 bases from V and 2 bases from J; bases unmatched to any gene: 2. Germline CDR1 and CDR2: LNHDA and SQIVND (reference sequence). The CDR3 spans 14 residues. Here the CDR3 reads CASSRQGGNQPQHF. Written as DNA, the CDR3 is TGTGCCAGTAGTAGACAGGGAGGCAATCAGCCCCAGCATTTT.

This chain uses TRBV5-1 with TRBJ1-1; D uncertain. CDR1 and CDR2 (germline): SGHRS, YFSETQ. The CDR3 extends over 12 amino acids. Trimming took off 8 bases at V and 1 base at J, with 9 bases between the two ends. This CDR3 reads CASRDANTEAFF. The CDR3 DNA reads as TGCGCCAGTAGGGATGCGAACACTGAAGCTTTCTTT.

The V and J genes are TRBV9 and TRBJ2-7; weak D call: TRBD1 (6 bases). CDR3 size: 15 residues. Trimming pared 3 bases from V and 6 bases from J, leaving 19 bases between. From germline, CDR1 is SGDLS and CDR2 YYNGEE. This CDR3 reads CASSGLTGYGSEQYF. For the CDR3, the DNA is TGTGCCAGCAGCGGGCTGACAGGTTACGGCTCCGAGCAGTACTTC.

The chain has TRBV19 and TRBJ2-7, with D tentatively TRBD1 (5 bases). The CDR3 runs 13 residues. Per germline, CDR1 LNHDA and CDR2 SQIVND (reference sequence). Trimming shortened V by 9 bases and J by 1 base, and 13 bases separated the two germline ends. The CDR3 loop is CASEDRLSYEQYF. CDR3 sequence (DNA): TGTGCCAGCGAAGACAGACTTTCCTACGAGCAGTACTTC. Drawing the rest from reference TRBV19 and TRBJ2-7, the complete variable domain is DGGITQSPKYLFRKEGQNVTLSCEQNLNHDAMYWYRQDPGQGLRLIYYSQIVNDFQKGDIAEGYSVSREKKESFPLTVTSAQKNPTAFYLCASEDRLSYEQYFGPGTRLTVT.

The chain joins TRBV28 to TRBJ1-2, with D unclear. The germline gives CDR1 MDHEN, CDR2 SYDVKM. The CDR3 contains 16 residues. V dropped 7 bases and J dropped 3 bases, with 21 bases sitting between them. The CDR3 DNA reads as TGTGCCAGCATTCCGCCCCCCGGCCCGGAGGACTATGGCTACACCTTC. Translation: CASIPPPGPEDYGYTF.

J is TRBJ1-2 and V is TRBV9; perhaps TRBD1 as D (5 bases). Germline loops: CDR1 SGDLS, CDR2 YYNGEE. The length of the CDR3 is 15 residues. Trimming removed 3 bases at V and 2 bases at J, with 14 bases between. CDR3 in amino acids: CASSAKPGGNYGYTF. Here the CDR3 DNA reads TGTGCCAGCAGCGCAAAACCGGGGGGAAACTATGGCTACACCTTC.

V and J are TRBV27 and TRBJ2-1; D possibly corresponds to TRBD1 (5 bases). The V end lost 8 bases, the J end lost 2 bases, and 13 bases lay between the germline ends. This CDR3 contains 14 residues. CDR1 is MNHEY, CDR2 SMNVEV, per germline (reference sequence). The CDR3 loop is CASQFTRAYNEQFF. The CDR3 coding sequence is TGTGCCAGCCAATTCACCAGGGCCTACAATGAGCAGTTCTTC.

The chain links TRBV5-4 to TRBJ2-7; TRBD2 agrees at 7 bases. V shed 6 bases, J shed 6 bases, and the junction held 18 bases outside the gene matches. This CDR3 has 16 amino acids. Looked up from germline, CDR1 is SGHNT and CDR2 is YYREEE (reference sequence). CDR3 bases: TGTGCCAGCACTTATAATGGGAGGGTTTGGGAGGGCGAGCAGTACTTC. Translation gives CASTYNGRVWEGEQYF.

The gene calls are TRBV7-9 and TRBJ2-7; D unclear. The germline V gene encodes CDR1 SEHNR and CDR2 FQNEAQ (reference sequence). The length of the CDR3 is 15 residues. V dropped 5 bases and J dropped 2 bases, with 16 bases sitting between them. The CDR3: CASSPQGHSPYEQYF. CDR3 nucleotide sequence: TGTGCCAGCAGCCCACAAGGCCACTCCCCCTACGAGCAGTACTTC.

V usage is TRBV28 and J usage is TRBJ2-1; weak D call: TRBD2 (6 bases). V shed 3 bases and J shed 7 bases, with 22 bases lying between them. Germline CDR1 and CDR2: MDHEN and SYDVKM. The CDR3 has 17 amino acids. The CDR3 nucleotides are TGTGCCAGCAGTTTCCTGGGAGGCATTGATACAACGAATGAGCAGTTCTTC. Its translation is CASSFLGGIDTTNEQFF.

The chain recombines TRBV19 with TRBJ2-2; D unclear. Between the trimmed V and J ends, which lost 8 bases and 1 base, there was a span of 14 bases. This CDR3 spans 15 amino acids. Germline CDR1 and CDR2: LNHDA and SQIVND (reference sequence). Written as DNA, the CDR3 is TGTGCCAGTGCAAAAAAGCCCTGGAACACCGGGGAGCTGTTTTTT. Amino acids: CASAKKPWNTGELFF.

V usage is TRBV7-9 and J usage is TRBJ1-5; D perhaps matches TRBD1 (5 bases). Germline V gene lookup returns CDR1 SEHNR and CDR2 FQNEAQ (reference sequence). This CDR3 is built from 16 residues. V lost 5 bases, J lost 4 bases, and 18 bases lay in between. The CDR3 reads CASSPGSRGGNQPQHF. The DNA of the CDR3 is TGTGCCAGCAGCCCGGGGAGCCGCGGGGGAAATCAGCCCCAGCATTTT.

The V gene is TRBV9, the J gene TRBJ2-3, with TRBD2 identical over 10 bases. The CDR3 is made up of 17 amino acids. The V and J ends lost 2 bases and 2 bases, in that order; junction bases with no gene match: 8. Germline CDR1 reads SGDLS; CDR2 reads YYNGEE. The CDR3 nucleotides read TGTGCCAGCAGCGTCGTGGGTAGCGGGGGGCCCACAGATACGCAGTATTTT. Residues: CASSVVGSGGPTDTQYF.

This clone was seen just once. The chain employs TRBV4-2 and TRBJ2-1; D unresolved. Trimming shortened V by 6 bases and J by 8 bases, and 11 bases separated the two germline ends. CDR3 length equals 12 residues. The germline gives CDR1 LGHNA, CDR2 YNFKEQ. The CDR3 loop is CASSLPADEQFF. The CDR3 coding sequence is TGTGCCAGCAGTCTCCCGGCGGATGAGCAGTTCTTC.

The sample holds one count of this clone. The chain couples TRBV7-9 to TRBJ1-1; D is unresolved. This CDR3 comprises 13 residues. V was shortened by 1 base and J by 6 bases, with 9 bases between the two germline ends. The germline CDR1 and CDR2 sequences are SEHNR and FQNEAQ (reference sequence). CDR3 nucleotides: TGTGCCAGCAGCTTAGATGCGGGAGCTGAAGCTTTCTTT. Protein sequence: CASSLDAGAEAFF.